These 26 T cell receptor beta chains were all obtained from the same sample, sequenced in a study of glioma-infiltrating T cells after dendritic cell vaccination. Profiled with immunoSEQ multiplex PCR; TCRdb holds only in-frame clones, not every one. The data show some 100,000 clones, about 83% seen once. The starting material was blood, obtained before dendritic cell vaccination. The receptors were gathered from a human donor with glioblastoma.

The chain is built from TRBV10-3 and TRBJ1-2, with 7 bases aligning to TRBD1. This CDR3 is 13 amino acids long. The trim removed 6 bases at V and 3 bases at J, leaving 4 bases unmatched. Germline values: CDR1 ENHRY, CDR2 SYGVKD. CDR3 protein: CAIRTGTDYGYTF. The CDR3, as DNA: TGTGCCATCAGGACAGGGACCGACTATGGCTACACCTTC.

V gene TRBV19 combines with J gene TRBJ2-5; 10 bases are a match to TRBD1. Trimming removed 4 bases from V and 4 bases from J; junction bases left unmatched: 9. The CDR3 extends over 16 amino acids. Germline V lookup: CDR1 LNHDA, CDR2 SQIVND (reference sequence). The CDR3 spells CASSTRQGAKVETQYF. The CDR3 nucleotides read TGTGCCAGTAGTACGAGACAGGGGGCGAAAGTAGAGACCCAGTACTTC.

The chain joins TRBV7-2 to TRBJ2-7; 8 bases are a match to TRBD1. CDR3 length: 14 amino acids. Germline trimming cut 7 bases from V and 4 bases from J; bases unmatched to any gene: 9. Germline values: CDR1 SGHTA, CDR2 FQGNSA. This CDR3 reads CASTQRTGQYEQYF. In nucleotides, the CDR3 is TGTGCCAGCACCCAGCGGACAGGGCAATACGAGCAGTACTTC.

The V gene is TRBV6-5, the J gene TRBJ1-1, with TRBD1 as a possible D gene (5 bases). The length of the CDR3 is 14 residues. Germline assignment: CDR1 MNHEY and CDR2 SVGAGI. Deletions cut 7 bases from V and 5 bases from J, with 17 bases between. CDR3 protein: CASIGGAPRTEAFF. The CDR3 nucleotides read TGTGCCAGCATAGGCGGGGCCCCACGGACTGAAGCTTTCTTT.

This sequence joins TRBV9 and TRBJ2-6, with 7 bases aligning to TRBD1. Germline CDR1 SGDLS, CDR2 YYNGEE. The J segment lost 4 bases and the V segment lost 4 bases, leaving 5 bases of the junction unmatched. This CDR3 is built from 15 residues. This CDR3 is CASSKTGTGANVLTF. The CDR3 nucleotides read TGTGCCAGCAGCAAGACAGGGACCGGGGCCAACGTCCTGACTTTC.

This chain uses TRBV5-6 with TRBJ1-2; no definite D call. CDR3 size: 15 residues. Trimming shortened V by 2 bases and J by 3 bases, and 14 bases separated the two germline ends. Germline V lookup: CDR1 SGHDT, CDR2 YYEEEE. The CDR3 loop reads CASSFKRVRDYGYTF. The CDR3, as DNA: TGTGCCAGCAGCTTCAAACGGGTCCGGGACTATGGCTACACCTTC.

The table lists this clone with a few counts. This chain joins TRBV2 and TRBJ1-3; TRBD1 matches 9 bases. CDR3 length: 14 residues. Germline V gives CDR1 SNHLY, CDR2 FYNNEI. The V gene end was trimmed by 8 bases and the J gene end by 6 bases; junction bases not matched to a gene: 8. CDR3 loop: CASRGQGRENTIYF. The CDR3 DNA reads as TGTGCCAGCCGAGGACAGGGGAGAGAAAACACCATATATTTT.

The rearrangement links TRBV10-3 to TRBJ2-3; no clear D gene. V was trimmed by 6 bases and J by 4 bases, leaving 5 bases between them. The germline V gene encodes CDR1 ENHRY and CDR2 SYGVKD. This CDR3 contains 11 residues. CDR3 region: CAIRQSDTQYF. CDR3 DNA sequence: TGTGCCATCAGACAGTCAGATACGCAGTATTTT.

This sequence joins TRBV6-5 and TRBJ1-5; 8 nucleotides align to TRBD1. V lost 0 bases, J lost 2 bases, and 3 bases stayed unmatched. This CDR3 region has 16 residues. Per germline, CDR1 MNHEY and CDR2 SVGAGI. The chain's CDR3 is CASSYSMTGGNQPQHF. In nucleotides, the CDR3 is TGTGCCAGCAGTTACTCGATGACAGGGGGCAATCAGCCCCAGCATTTT.

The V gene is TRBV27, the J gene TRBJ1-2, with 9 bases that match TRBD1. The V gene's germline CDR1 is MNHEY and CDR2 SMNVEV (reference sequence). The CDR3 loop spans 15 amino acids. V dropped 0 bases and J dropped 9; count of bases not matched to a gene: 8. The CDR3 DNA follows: TGTGCCAGCAGTTTATCAGGACAGGGGAGACGTCGCTACACCTTC. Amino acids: CASSLSGQGRRRYTF.

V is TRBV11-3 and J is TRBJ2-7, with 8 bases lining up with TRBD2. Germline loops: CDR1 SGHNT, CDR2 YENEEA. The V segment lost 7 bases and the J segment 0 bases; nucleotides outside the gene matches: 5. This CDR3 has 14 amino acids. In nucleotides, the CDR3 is TGTGCCAGCAAAAAGACTAGCGACTCCTACGAGCAGTACTTC. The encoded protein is CASKKTSDSYEQYF.

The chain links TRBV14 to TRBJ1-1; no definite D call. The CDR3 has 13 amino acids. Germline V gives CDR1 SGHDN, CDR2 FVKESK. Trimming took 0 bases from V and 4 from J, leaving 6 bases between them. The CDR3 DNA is TGTGCCAGCAGCCAAGATCTCCCCACTGAAGCTTTCTTT. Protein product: CASSQDLPTEAFF.

In nucleotides, the CDR3 is TGTGCCAGCAGTTACAAGGCGGGGCCCTACAATGAGCAGTTCTTC. Protein sequence: CASSYKAGPYNEQFF. This chain joins TRBV6-5 and TRBJ2-1; a possible D gene is TRBD2 (6 bases). Trimming shortened V by 2 bases and J by 2 bases, and 10 bases separated the two germline ends. From germline, CDR1 is MNHEY and CDR2 SVGAGI. CDR3 length: 15 residues.

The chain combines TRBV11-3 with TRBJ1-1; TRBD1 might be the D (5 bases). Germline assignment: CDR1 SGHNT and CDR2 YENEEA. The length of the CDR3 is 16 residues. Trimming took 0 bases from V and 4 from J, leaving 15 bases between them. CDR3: CASSLDGRGGSTEAFF. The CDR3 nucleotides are TGTGCCAGCAGCTTAGATGGAAGGGGAGGGAGCACTGAAGCTTTCTTT.

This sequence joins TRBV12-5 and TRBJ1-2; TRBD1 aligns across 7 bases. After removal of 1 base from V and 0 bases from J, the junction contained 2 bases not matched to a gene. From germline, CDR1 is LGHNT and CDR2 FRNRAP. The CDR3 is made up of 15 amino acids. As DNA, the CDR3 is TGTGCTAGTGGTTTGGCGGGACAGACTAACTATGGCTACACCTTC. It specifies CASGLAGQTNYGYTF.

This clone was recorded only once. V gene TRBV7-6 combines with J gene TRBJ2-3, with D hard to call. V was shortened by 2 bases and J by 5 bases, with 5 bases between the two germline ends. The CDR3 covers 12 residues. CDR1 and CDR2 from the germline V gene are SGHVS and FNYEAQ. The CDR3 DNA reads TGTGCCAGCAGCTTATTCCGAGATACGCAGTATTTT. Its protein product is CASSLFRDTQYF.

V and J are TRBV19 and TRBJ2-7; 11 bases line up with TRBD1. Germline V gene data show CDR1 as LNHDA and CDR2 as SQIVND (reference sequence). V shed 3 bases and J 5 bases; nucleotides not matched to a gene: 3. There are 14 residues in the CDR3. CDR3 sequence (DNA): TGTGCCAGTAGTATTAGGGACAGGGGGGACGAGCAGTACTTC. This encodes CASSIRDRGDEQYF.

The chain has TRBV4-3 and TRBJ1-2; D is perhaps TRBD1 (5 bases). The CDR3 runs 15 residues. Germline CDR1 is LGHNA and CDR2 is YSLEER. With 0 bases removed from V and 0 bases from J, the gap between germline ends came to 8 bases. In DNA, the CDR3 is TGCGCCAGCAGCCAAGACGCGACAGCTAACTATGGCTACACCTTC. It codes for CASSQDATANYGYTF.

The CDR3 DNA is TGTGCCAGCAGAGCGGGTACCTCCTACGAGCAGTACTTC. As protein: CASRAGTSYEQYF. The chain employs TRBV6-5 and TRBJ2-7; possibly TRBD2 for D (6 bases). Germline CDR1 is MNHEY and CDR2 is SVGAGI. The CDR3 is 13 amino acids. V was trimmed by 6 bases and J by 0 bases, leaving 9 bases between them.

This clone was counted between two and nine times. Here the CDR3 reads CASSVTISGEKLFF. In DNA form, the CDR3 reads TGTGCCAGTAGTGTTACTATCTCCGGGGAAAAACTGTTTTTT. The chain links TRBV19 to TRBJ1-4, with D uncertain. There are 14 residues in the CDR3. Germline lookup yields CDR1 LNHDA and CDR2 SQIVND (reference sequence). The ends were cut back, 5 bases at V and 8 bases at J, with 15 bases in the middle.

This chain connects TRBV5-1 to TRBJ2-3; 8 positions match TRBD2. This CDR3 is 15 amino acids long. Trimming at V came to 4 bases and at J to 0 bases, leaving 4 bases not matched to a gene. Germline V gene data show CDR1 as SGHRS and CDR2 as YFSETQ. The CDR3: CASSGGTRSTDTQYF. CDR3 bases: TGCGCCAGCAGCGGGGGGACTAGGAGCACAGATACGCAGTATTTT. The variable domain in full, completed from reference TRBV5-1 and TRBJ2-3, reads KAGVTQTPRYLIKTRGQQVTLSCSPISGHRSVSWYQQTPGQGLQFLFEYFSETQRNKGNFPGRFSGRQFSNSRSEMNVSTLELGDSALYLCASSGGTRSTDTQYFGPGTRLTVL.

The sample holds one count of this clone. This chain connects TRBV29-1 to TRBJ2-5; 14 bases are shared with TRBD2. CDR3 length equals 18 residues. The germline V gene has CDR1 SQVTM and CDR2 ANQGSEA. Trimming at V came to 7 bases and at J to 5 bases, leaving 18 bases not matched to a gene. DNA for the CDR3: TGCAGCGCCCACAGGAGATCCGGGACTAGCGGGAGCTGGGAGACCCAGTACTTC. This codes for CSAHRRSGTSGSWETQYF.

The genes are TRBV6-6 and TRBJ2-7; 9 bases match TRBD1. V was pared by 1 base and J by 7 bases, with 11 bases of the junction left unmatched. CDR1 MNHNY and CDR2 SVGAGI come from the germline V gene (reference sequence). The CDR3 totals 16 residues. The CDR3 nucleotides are TGTGCCAGCAGTTACTGGGGACAGGGATTAGGTGGGGAGCAGTACTTC. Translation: CASSYWGQGLGGEQYF.

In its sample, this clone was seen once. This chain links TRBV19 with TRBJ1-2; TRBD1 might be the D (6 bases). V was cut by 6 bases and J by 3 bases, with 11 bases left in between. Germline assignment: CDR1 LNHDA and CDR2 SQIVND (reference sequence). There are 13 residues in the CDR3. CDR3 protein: CASSPTGDYGYTF. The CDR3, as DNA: TGTGCCAGTAGCCCGACAGGCGACTATGGCTACACCTTC.

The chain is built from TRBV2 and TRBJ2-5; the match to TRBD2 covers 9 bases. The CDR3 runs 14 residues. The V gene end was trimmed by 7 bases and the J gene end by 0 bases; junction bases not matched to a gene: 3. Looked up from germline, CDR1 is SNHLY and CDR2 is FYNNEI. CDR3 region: CASIERGDQETQYF. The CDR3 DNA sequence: TGTGCCAGCATTGAGCGGGGGGACCAAGAGACCCAGTACTTC.

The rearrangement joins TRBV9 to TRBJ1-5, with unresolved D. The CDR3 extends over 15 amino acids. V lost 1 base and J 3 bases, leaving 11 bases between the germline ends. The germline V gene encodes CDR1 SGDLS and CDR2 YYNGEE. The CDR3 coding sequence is TGTGCCAGCAGCGTATCCGGGGTCTACAATCAGCCCCAGCATTTT. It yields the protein CASSVSGVYNQPQHF.